This T cell receptor (beta chain) was sequenced during a study of blood T cell repertoires in COVID-19. Overall study context: COVID-19 samples, acute and convalescent, were from the United States, Italy and Spain. The analysed material was cDNA or gDNA that came from T cells, B-cell-depleted T cells, or PBMCs.

This clone has only a few counts. Authors' processing steps: Reference gene primer amplification in the assay estimated nucleated cell counts. Sequencing used immunoSEQ multiplex PCR; TCRdb keeps in-frame clones, though not all of them. V and J calls and clone size are those listed in that table; D and trimming were worked out from the DNA. This sample has roughly 410,000 clones, with roughly 90% found just once. This CDR3 contains 16 residues. Germline CDR1 reads SGHRS; CDR2 reads YFSETQ. Trimming took 0 bases from V and 3 from J; bases not matched to a gene: 5. Sequenced: peripheral blood. The TCR sequence derives from a man aged 35 to 55 with acute or convalescent COVID-19. The chain uses TRBV5-1 and TRBJ2-3; TRBD2 aligns across 9 bases. Here the CDR3 reads CASSLGDLAGTDTQYF. In nucleotides, the CDR3 is TGCGCCAGCAGCTTGGGGGATCTAGCGGGGACAGATACGCAGTATTTT.